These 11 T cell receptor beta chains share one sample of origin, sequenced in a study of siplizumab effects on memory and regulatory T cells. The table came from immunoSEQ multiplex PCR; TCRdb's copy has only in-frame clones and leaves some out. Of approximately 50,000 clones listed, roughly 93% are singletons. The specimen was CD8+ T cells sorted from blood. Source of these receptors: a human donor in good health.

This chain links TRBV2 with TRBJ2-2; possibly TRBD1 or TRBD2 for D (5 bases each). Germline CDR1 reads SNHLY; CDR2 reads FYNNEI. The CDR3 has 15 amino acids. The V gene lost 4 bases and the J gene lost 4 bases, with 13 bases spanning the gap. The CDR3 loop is CASSGPGTSTGELFF. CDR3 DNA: TGTGCCAGCAGTGGACCCGGGACCTCCACCGGGGAGCTGTTTTTT.

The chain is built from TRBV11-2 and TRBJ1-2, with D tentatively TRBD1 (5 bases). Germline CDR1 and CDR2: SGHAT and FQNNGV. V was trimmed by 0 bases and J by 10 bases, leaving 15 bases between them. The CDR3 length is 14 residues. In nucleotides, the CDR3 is TGTGCCAGCAGCTTAGAGGCAGGGAGCGTCGTCTACACCTTC. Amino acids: CASSLEAGSVVYTF.

CDR3 in DNA: TGTGCCAGCAGTTTTTTATCACACGGGGAGCTGTTTTTT. It is translated as CASSFLSHGELFF. The rearrangement links TRBV28 to TRBJ2-2; D call uncertain. This CDR3 is 13 amino acids long. V dropped 3 bases and J dropped 7 bases, with 9 bases sitting between them. CDR1 and CDR2 from the germline V gene are MDHEN and SYDVKM.

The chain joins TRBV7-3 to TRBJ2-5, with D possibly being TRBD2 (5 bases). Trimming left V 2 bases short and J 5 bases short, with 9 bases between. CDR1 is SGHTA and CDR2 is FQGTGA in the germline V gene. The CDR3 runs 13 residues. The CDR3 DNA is TGTGCCAGCAGCTTATCTAGCTCGGAGACCCAGTACTTC. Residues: CASSLSSSETQYF.

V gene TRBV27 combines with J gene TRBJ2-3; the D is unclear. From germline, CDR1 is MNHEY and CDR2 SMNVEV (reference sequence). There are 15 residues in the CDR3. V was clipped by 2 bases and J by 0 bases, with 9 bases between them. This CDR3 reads CASSLRRFSTDTQYF. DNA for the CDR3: TGTGCCAGCAGTTTACGGAGATTCAGCACAGATACGCAGTATTTT.

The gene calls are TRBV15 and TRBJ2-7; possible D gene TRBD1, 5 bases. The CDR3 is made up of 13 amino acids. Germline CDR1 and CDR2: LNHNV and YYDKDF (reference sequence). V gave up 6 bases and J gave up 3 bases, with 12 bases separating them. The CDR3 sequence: CATSFLQDYEQYF. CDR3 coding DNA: TGTGCCACCAGTTTTTTACAGGACTACGAGCAGTACTTC.

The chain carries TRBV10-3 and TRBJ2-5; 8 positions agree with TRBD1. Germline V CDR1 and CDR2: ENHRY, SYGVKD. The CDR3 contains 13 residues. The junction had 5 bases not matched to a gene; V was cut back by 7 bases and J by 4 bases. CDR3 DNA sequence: TGTGCCATCAATGACAGGGGAGGAGAGACCCAGTACTTC. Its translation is CAINDRGGETQYF.

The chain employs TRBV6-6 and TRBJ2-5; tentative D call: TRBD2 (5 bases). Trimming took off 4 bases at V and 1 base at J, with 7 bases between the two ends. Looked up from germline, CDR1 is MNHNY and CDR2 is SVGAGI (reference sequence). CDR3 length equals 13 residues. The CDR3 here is CASSFRGQETQYF. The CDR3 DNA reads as TGTGCCAGCAGTTTCCGGGGCCAAGAGACCCAGTACTTC.

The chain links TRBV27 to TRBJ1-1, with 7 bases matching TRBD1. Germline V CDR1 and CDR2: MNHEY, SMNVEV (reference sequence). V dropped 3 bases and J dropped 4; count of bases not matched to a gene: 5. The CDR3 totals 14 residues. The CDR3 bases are TGTGCCAGCAGTTTGAAACAGGGGTTCACTGAAGCTTTCTTT. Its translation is CASSLKQGFTEAFF.

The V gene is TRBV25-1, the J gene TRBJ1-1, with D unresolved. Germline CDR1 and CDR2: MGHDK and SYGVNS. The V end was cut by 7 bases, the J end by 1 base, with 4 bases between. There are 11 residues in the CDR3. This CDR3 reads CASKGNTEAFF. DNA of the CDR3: TGTGCCAGCAAGGGGAACACTGAAGCTTTCTTT.

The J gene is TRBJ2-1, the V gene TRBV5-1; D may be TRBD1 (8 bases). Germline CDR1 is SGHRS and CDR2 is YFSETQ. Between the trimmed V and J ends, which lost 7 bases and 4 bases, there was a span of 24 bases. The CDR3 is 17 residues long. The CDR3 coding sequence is TGCGCCAGCGGGAGGGGGGGCAGGACAGGGATATACAATGAGCAGTTCTTC. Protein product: CASGRGGRTGIYNEQFF.